In this sample, the clone carrying this TCR beta chain turned up once. Antigen unknown. Clones were read by immunoSEQ multiplex PCR, and TCRdb kept only the in-frame ones, dropping some. The data contain some 57,000 clones, around 90% of them singletons. These data belong to a study of OX40 agonist ivuxolimab in advanced cancers. Study details: The mean age was approximately 60 years, ranging from about 20 to 85, with around four fifths of participants male. Enrollees could have had prior anti-PD-1, anti-PD-L1 or anti-CTLA-4 therapy, which 30% to 50% had received.

The J segment lost 6 bases and the V segment lost 6 bases, leaving 8 bases of the junction unmatched. The V gene's germline CDR1 is SNHLY and CDR2 FYNNEI. The CDR3 loop spans 15 amino acids. Study-wide results and caveats: Also showing low normalized T-cell clonal expansion were some of the nonresponders.

This receptor was identified in an adult with an advanced solid tumor such as melanoma, head and neck, liver or kidney cancer. The rearrangement joins TRBV2 to TRBJ1-5; 10 bases match TRBD1. This sample comprised CD4+ or CD8+ T cells sorted from blood, obtained in a trial of the OX40 agonist ivuxolimab. The CDR3 region has the DNA TGTGCCAGCAGCGCCGACAGGGGGCGAGTTCAGCCCCAGCATTTT. It codes for CASSADRGRVQPQHF. Combining the CDR3 with reference TRBV2 and TRBJ1-5 gives the whole variable domain EPEVTQTPSHQVTQMGQEVILRCVPISNHLYFYWYRQILGQKVEFLVSFYNNEISEKSEIFDDQFSVERPDGSNFTLKIRSTKLEDSAMYFCASSADRGRVQPQHFGDGTRLSIL.